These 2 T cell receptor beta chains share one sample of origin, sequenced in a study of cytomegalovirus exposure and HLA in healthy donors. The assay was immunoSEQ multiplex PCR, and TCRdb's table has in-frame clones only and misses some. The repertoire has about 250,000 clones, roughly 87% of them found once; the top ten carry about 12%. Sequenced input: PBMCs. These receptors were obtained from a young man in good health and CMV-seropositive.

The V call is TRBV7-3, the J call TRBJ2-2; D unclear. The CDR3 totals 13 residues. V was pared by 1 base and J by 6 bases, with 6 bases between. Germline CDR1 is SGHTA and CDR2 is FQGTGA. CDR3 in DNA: TGTGCCAGCAGCTTAAGGTCGTCCGGGGAGCTGTTTTTT. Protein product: CASSLRSSGELFF.

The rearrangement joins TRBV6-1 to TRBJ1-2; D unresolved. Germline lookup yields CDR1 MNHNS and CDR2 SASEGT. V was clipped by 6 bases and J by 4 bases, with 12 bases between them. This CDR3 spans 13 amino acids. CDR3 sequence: CASSYDRAYGYTF. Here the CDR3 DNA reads TGTGCCAGCAGCTATGACCGGGCCTATGGCTACACCTTC.